Listed here are 18 T cell receptor beta chains from one sample, sequenced in a study of response to subunit inactivated influenza vaccine. In TCRdb, the RT-PCR reads were re-called with MiXCR into one record per CDR3 protein. This table holds roughly 650,000 distinct CDR3 sequences, about 15% found once. This material consisted of PBMCs from blood, taken roughly 15 days before vaccination. All receptors come from a man aged 50-60 years who received an inactivated influenza vaccine.

Turning to this clonotype: A much larger clone is a single base away; this may be a read error. V is TRBV5-1 and J is TRBJ2-1, with D tentatively TRBD1 (5 bases). CDR3 length equals 13 residues. Germline CDR1 reads SGHRS; CDR2 reads YFSETQ. CDR3 in amino acids: CASSPLDSFEQLF. The CDR3 DNA follows: TGCGCCAGCAGCCCCCTCGACAGCTTCGAGCAGCTCTTC. Full variable domain (outside the CDR3, taken from reference TRBV5-1 and TRBJ2-1): KAGVTQTPRYLIKTRGQQVTLSCSPISGHRSVSWYQQTPGQGLQFLFEYFSETQRNKGNFPGRFSGRQFSNSRSEMNVSTLELGDSALYLCASSPLDSFEQLFGPGTRLTVL.

V and J are TRBV5-1 and TRBJ2-3; D gene unclear. The CDR3 is 14 amino acids. V lost 0 bases and J 6 bases, leaving 11 bases between the germline ends. Germline CDR1 reads SGHRS; CDR2 reads YFSETQ. The chain's CDR3 is CASSLVGGVDTQYF. CDR3 bases: TGCGCCAGCAGCTTGGTAGGTGGGGTCGATACGCAGTATTTT.

The rearrangement links TRBV10-3 to TRBJ2-2; D is unclear. The V gene lost 4 bases and the J gene lost 3 bases, with 9 bases spanning the gap. The germline V gene encodes CDR1 ENHRY and CDR2 SYGVKD. The length of the CDR3 is 14 residues. This chain's CDR3 is CAISGGSHTGELFF. CDR3 DNA sequence: TGTGCCATCAGTGGGGGATCTCACACCGGGGAGCTGTTTTTT.

The rearrangement joins TRBV7-9 to TRBJ2-7; D gene ambiguous. CDR1 is SEHNR, CDR2 FQNEAQ, per germline (reference sequence). V shed 6 bases and J shed 2 bases, with 8 bases lying between them. CDR3 size: 12 residues. The CDR3 region is CASSWAPYEQYF. The CDR3 nucleotides read TGTGCCAGCAGTTGGGCCCCCTACGAGCAGTACTTC.

Of note for this clonotype: The junction departs from germline at one end; a sequencing error may be responsible. The chain has TRBV2 and TRBJ2-4; 7 bases fit TRBD2. CDR3 length: 15 amino acids. Germline V gives CDR1 SNHLY, CDR2 FYNNEI. The CDR3 sequence is CASSDYRLAKNIKYF. CDR3 nucleotides: TGTGCCAGCAGTGATTACCGACTAGCCAAAAACATTAAGTACTTC.

This clonotype has more than one count but fewer than ten. The rearrangement uses TRBV5-1 and TRBJ2-3, with TRBD1 as a possible D gene (5 bases). V gave up 0 bases and J gave up 4 bases, with 9 bases separating them. The CDR3 loop spans 14 amino acids. Germline loops: CDR1 SGHRS, CDR2 YFSETQ. CDR3 protein: CASSLAGISDTQYF. In nucleotides, the CDR3 is TGCGCCAGCAGCTTGGCAGGGATTTCAGATACGCAGTATTTT. Complete variable domain (other parts from reference TRBV5-1 and TRBJ2-3): KAGVTQTPRYLIKTRGQQVTLSCSPISGHRSVSWYQQTPGQGLQFLFEYFSETQRNKGNFPGRFSGRQFSNSRSEMNVSTLELGDSALYLCASSLAGISDTQYFGPGTRLTVL.

This clonotype appeared a few times. The chain joins TRBV4-3 to TRBJ2-3, with D possibly matching TRBD2 (6 bases). V lost 1 base and J 1 base, leaving 15 bases between the germline ends. The CDR3 is made up of 17 amino acids. Germline assignment: CDR1 LGHNA and CDR2 YSLEER. The CDR3 region is CASSQVRVGRGTDTQYF. The CDR3, as DNA: TGCGCCAGCAGCCAAGTTCGGGTCGGGAGAGGCACAGATACGCAGTATTTT.

This clonotype was picked up many times. V is TRBV7-9 and J is TRBJ2-2, with no clear D. Trimming stripped 4 bases from V and 3 bases from J, with 9 bases between. This CDR3 is built from 14 residues. Germline V CDR1 and CDR2: SEHNR, FQNEAQ (reference sequence). The CDR3 is CASSSLRHTGELFF. Here the CDR3 DNA reads TGTGCCAGCAGCTCATTAAGACACACCGGGGAGCTGTTTTTT. The full variable domain, in which reference TRBV7-9 and TRBJ2-2 provide the parts outside the CDR3, is DTGVSQNPRHKITKRGQNVTFRCDPISEHNRLYWYRQTLGQGPEFLTYFQNEAQLEKSRLLSDRFSAERPKGSFSTLEIQRTEQGDSAMYLCASSSLRHTGELFFGEGSRLTVL.

This clonotype was seen repeatedly, ten times or more. The rearrangement links TRBV12-3 or TRBV12-4 to TRBJ1-5; D is unresolved. The CDR3 totals 14 residues. The V gene lost 3 bases and the J gene lost 6 bases, with 12 bases spanning the gap. The CDR3 here is CASSFGREIQPQHF. For the CDR3, the DNA is TGTGCCAGCAGTTTCGGTAGGGAAATTCAGCCCCAGCATTTT.

This clonotype was counted between two and nine times. This chain connects TRBV15 to TRBJ2-5; D gene unclear. Germline V gives CDR1 LNHNV, CDR2 YYDKDF (reference sequence). Trimming took off 0 bases at V and 0 bases at J, with 5 bases between the two ends. The CDR3 contains 14 residues. The CDR3 nucleotides are TGTGCCACCAGCAGAGAGGAAAACCAAGAGACCCAGTACTTC. Translation gives CATSREENQETQYF.

This clonotype was counted between two and nine times. This chain uses TRBV15 with TRBJ2-5; D uncertain. The V end was cut by 3 bases, the J end by 5 bases, with 10 bases between. CDR3 size: 13 residues. CDR1 and CDR2 (germline): LNHNV, YYDKDF (reference sequence). The CDR3 here is CATSRGIWETQYF. The DNA of the CDR3 is TGTGCCACCAGCAGGGGGATTTGGGAGACCCAGTACTTC.

A few counts support this clonotype. The V gene is TRBV27, the J gene TRBJ1-6; D uncertain. Germline V gene sequence: CDR1 MNHEY, CDR2 SMNVEV (reference sequence). The CDR3 extends over 19 amino acids. V was pared by 4 bases and J by 0 bases, with 19 bases between. In nucleotides, the CDR3 is TGTGCCAGCAGTTCCAGAGTAACGGGCGTTAGCTCCTATAATTCACCCCTCCACTTT. Amino acids: CASSSRVTGVSSYNSPLHF.

The chain recombines TRBV20-1 with TRBJ1-1; no reliable D call. Trimming took off 2 bases at V and 5 bases at J, with 15 bases between the two ends. CDR3 length: 14 residues. Germline-derived CDR1 and CDR2 are DFQATT and SNEGSKA (reference sequence). CDR3 nucleotides: TGCAGTGCTAGACCTAGTTTGGGAAGAACTGAAGCTTTCTTT. Amino acid sequence: CSARPSLGRTEAFF.

The chain's CDR3 is CSVSRQGDIQYF. The DNA for the CDR3 is TGCAGCGTCTCCAGACAGGGTGACATTCAGTACTTC. The chain combines TRBV29-1 with TRBJ2-4; 7 bases are a match to TRBD1. The germline V gene encodes CDR1 SQVTM and CDR2 ANQGSEA. J gave up 8 bases and V 6 bases, and 7 bases lay outside the gene matches. The CDR3 runs 12 residues.

This clonotype was seen a few times. This chain uses TRBV9 with TRBJ1-3; D not certain. V lost 4 bases and J lost 8, with 16 bases in between. This CDR3 spans 14 amino acids. The V gene's germline CDR1 is SGDLS and CDR2 YYNGEE. CDR3 region: CASSSTPERDTIYF. The CDR3 DNA sequence: TGTGCCAGCAGCTCAACCCCGGAACGGGACACCATATATTTT.

This clonotype was found a few times. This chain connects TRBV5-1 to TRBJ1-5; 8 bases are a match to TRBD1. The germline V gene encodes CDR1 SGHRS and CDR2 YFSETQ. V lost 4 bases and J lost 5; bases outside the gene matches: 8. The CDR3 runs to 15 residues. CDR3 DNA sequence: TGCGCCAGCAGCCTACGGACAGGGTGGGATCAGCCCCAGCATTTT. It translates to CASSLRTGWDQPQHF.

The chain has TRBV4-3 and TRBJ1-4; D ambiguous. V dropped 1 base and J dropped 8 bases, with 14 bases sitting between them. In germline, CDR1 is LGHNA, CDR2 YSLEER. This CDR3 contains 15 residues. The CDR3 loop is CASSQVGPAEEKLFF. The CDR3 coding sequence is TGCGCCAGCAGCCAAGTGGGTCCGGCGGAGGAAAAACTGTTTTTT.

This clonotype turned up a few times. V usage is TRBV20-1 and J usage is TRBJ2-5; D might be TRBD1 or TRBD2, each matching 6 bases. Germline assignment: CDR1 DFQATT and CDR2 SNEGSKA (reference sequence). The CDR3 contains 13 residues. CDR3 loop: CSGDQGRRETQYF. The CDR3, as DNA: TGCAGCGGGGATCAGGGGAGGCGAGAGACCCAGTACTTC.